A selection of T cell receptor beta chains follows, all from one sample in a study of cytomegalovirus exposure and HLA in healthy donors. The table came from immunoSEQ multiplex PCR; TCRdb's copy has only in-frame clones and leaves some out. The data show around 200,000 clones, roughly 85% seen once. Sequences were obtained from PBMCs. Receptors were obtained from a woman aged 45-60 years in good health and CMV-seronegative. CDR3s include the opening cysteine and the closing phenylalanine or tryptophan. The D gene is left open where the match is weak. Rows may omit the clone size; those that give it use once, few, many or a size class.

cdr3_length: 16; d_call: .; v_call: TRBV7-3; j_call: TRBJ2-2; clone_size: .; cdr3_nt: TGTGCCAGCAGCTTAGGCGCTACCCAGGGGCACGGGGAGCTGTTTTTT; cdr3_aa: CASSLGATQGHGELFF
cdr3_length: 12; d_call: .; v_call: TRBV6-6; j_call: TRBJ1-2; clone_size: .; cdr3_nt: TGTGCCAGCAGTTACTCGCACGGTGGCTACACCTTC; cdr3_aa: CASSYSHGGYTF
cdr3_length: 15; d_call: TRBD2; v_call: TRBV4-1; j_call: TRBJ2-1; clone_size: .; cdr3_nt: TGCGCCAGCAGCCAACTAGCGGGAGGGGCCAATGAGCAGTTCTTC; cdr3_aa: CASSQLAGGANEQFF
cdr3_length: 14; d_call: TRBD1; v_call: TRBV19; j_call: TRBJ2-7; clone_size: .; cdr3_nt: TGTGCCAGTAGTATGGGGACAGGAAACTACGAGCAGTACTTC; cdr3_aa: CASSMGTGNYEQYF
cdr3_length: 12; d_call: .; v_call: TRBV19; j_call: TRBJ2-1; clone_size: .; cdr3_nt: TGTGCCAGTTCGGACTTTTACAATGAGCAGTTCTTC; cdr3_aa: CASSDFYNEQFF
cdr3_length: 18; d_call: .; v_call: TRBV4-1; j_call: TRBJ2-6; clone_size: .; cdr3_nt: TGCGCCAGCAGCCAAGATCCCCCTACTAGTAATGGGGCCAACGTCCTGACTTTC; cdr3_aa: CASSQDPPTSNGANVLTF
cdr3_length: 15; d_call: .; v_call: TRBV5-1; j_call: TRBJ1-2; clone_size: .; cdr3_nt: TGCGCCAGCAGCTTCATCGGCCTTATAGGGGATGGCTACACCTTC; cdr3_aa: CASSFIGLIGDGYTF
cdr3_length: 14; d_call: .; v_call: TRBV6-1; j_call: TRBJ2-7; clone_size: few; cdr3_nt: TGTGCCAGCAGACAGGCCCAGGACTCCTACGAGCAGTACTTC; cdr3_aa: CASRQAQDSYEQYF
cdr3_length: 16; d_call: .; v_call: TRBV5-1; j_call: TRBJ1-1; clone_size: .; cdr3_nt: TGCGCCAGCAGCATTGGGGACTTACTACCTAACACTGAAGCTTTCTTT; cdr3_aa: CASSIGDLLPNTEAFF
cdr3_length: 14; d_call: .; v_call: TRBV30; j_call: TRBJ2-7; clone_size: .; cdr3_nt: TGTGCCTGGAGTGATAACCGCTTTCGCTACGAGCAGTACTTC; cdr3_aa: CAWSDNRFRYEQYF
cdr3_length: 14; d_call: TRBD1; v_call: TRBV7-2; j_call: TRBJ2-7; clone_size: .; cdr3_nt: TGTGCCAGCAGCTTTGGGGACAGGGGCTACGAGCAGTACTTC; cdr3_aa: CASSFGDRGYEQYF
cdr3_length: 16; d_call: TRBD2; v_call: TRBV13; j_call: TRBJ2-7; clone_size: .; cdr3_nt: TGTGCCAGCAGCTTAGGAATAGCGGGAGGGACCTACGAGCAGTACTTC; cdr3_aa: CASSLGIAGGTYEQYF
cdr3_length: 17; d_call: .; v_call: TRBV5-6; j_call: TRBJ1-2; clone_size: .; cdr3_nt: TGTGCCAGCAGCTTCCGACGCGGGGGCGCAGGAACTGGCGGCTACACCTTC; cdr3_aa: CASSFRRGGAGTGGYTF
cdr3_length: 14; d_call: TRBD2; v_call: TRBV6-6; j_call: TRBJ2-7; clone_size: .; cdr3_nt: TGTGCCAGCACCCAGGGACTAGCGGGGTACGAGCAGTACTTC; cdr3_aa: CASTQGLAGYEQYF
cdr3_length: 15; d_call: TRBD2; v_call: TRBV28; j_call: TRBJ2-7; clone_size: .; cdr3_nt: TGTGCCAGCAGGGATGTAAGAGCGGGAGTCTACGAGCAGTACTTC; cdr3_aa: CASRDVRAGVYEQYF
cdr3_length: 14; d_call: TRBD2; v_call: TRBV6-6; j_call: TRBJ2-3; clone_size: .; cdr3_nt: TGTGCCAGCAGTTTGACTAGCGGCACAGATACGCAGTATTTT; cdr3_aa: CASSLTSGTDTQYF
cdr3_length: 15; d_call: .; v_call: TRBV4-1; j_call: TRBJ2-3; clone_size: few; cdr3_nt: TGCGCCAGCAGCCAAGGAGATAAAGTGTGGGATACGCAGTATTTT; cdr3_aa: CASSQGDKVWDTQYF
cdr3_length: 14; d_call: TRBD2; v_call: TRBV5-6; j_call: TRBJ2-5; clone_size: .; cdr3_nt: TGTGCCAGCAGCTCGGGACTAGCCAAAGAGACCCAGTACTTC; cdr3_aa: CASSSGLAKETQYF
cdr3_length: 13; d_call: .; v_call: TRBV6-1; j_call: TRBJ1-5; clone_size: once; cdr3_nt: TGTGCCAGCCGACAGAATAGCAATCAGCCCCAGCATTTT; cdr3_aa: CASRQNSNQPQHF
cdr3_length: 14; d_call: .; v_call: TRBV18; j_call: TRBJ1-5; clone_size: .; cdr3_nt: TGTGCCAGCTCACCACCGCCGGGTGGACAGCCCCAGCATTTT; cdr3_aa: CASSPPPGGQPQHF
cdr3_length: 16; d_call: .; v_call: TRBV11-2; j_call: TRBJ1-5; clone_size: .; cdr3_nt: TGTGCCAGCAGCTTAGATCGGCCAGGGAGGGGCGGGCCCCAGCATTTT; cdr3_aa: CASSLDRPGRGGPQHF
cdr3_length: 15; d_call: TRBD1; v_call: TRBV10-3; j_call: TRBJ1-5; clone_size: .; cdr3_nt: TGTGCCATCAGTGACTCGGGACAGGGTCTTCAGCCCCAGCATTTT; cdr3_aa: CAISDSGQGLQPQHF
cdr3_length: 15; d_call: .; v_call: TRBV10-1; j_call: TRBJ2-5; clone_size: .; cdr3_nt: TGCGCCAGCAGTGAGAGCCCAGGGGGTGGGGAGGCCCAGTACTTC; cdr3_aa: CASSESPGGGEAQYF